Many counts were recorded for the clone carrying this TCR beta chain. The data originate from a study of regulatory T cells in long-lasting Graves disease. V was pared by 3 bases and J by 6 bases, with 15 bases between. This CDR3 has 15 amino acids. Germline V gene lookup returns CDR1 MNHEY and CDR2 SMNVEV (reference sequence). Building of the TCR beta libraries involved iRepertoire HTBI primers and Arm-PCR of CDR3 regions. TCRdb re-analysed the multiplex PCR reads in MiXCR, keeping a single row per CDR3 protein. The sample records 410,000 or so distinct CDR3 sequences, 14% to 15% being singletons. The sample's time point: newly diagnosed GD, antithyroid drugs for less than 3 months. Preparation of the TCR library used RNA extracted from PBMCs. These same data were also listed under a study on T cells in Graves' hyperthyroidism and ophthalmopathy. That work states: Absence of ophthalmopathy progression within 18 months defined stable Graves' hyperthyroidism. Researchers barred patients who had uncontrolled infection, other autoimmune disease, pregnancy or lactation. Classification by a 13 V-J model distinguished ophthalmopathy from stable hyperthyroidism.

Specimen: peripheral blood mononuclear cells (PBMCs), collected at new diagnosis, from a patient treated with antithyroid drugs. The clonotype was recovered from a young woman with Graves disease. The J gene is TRBJ1-5, the V gene TRBV27; a possible D gene is TRBD1 (6 bases). The DNA for the CDR3 is TGTGCCAGCAGTTTTCGTCAGGGGAGGGCTCAGCCCCAGCATTTT. It codes for CASSFRQGRAQPQHF.